This is a list of T cell receptor beta chains from one sample in a study of control samples from healthy donors and cancer patients. Produced via immunoSEQ multiplex PCR; TCRdb's table is partial and in-frame only. Seen here are around 41,000 clones, about four fifths observed once, and the top ten hold around a fifth. The sample comprised PBMCs. These receptors were collected from a woman aged 55-75 years with lung cancer. The CDR3 runs from the conserved cysteine through the conserved F or W. D genes are given only for firm matches. Clone size is not always given. Where it is, it says once, few, many or a class for expanded clones.

v_gene	abundance	j_gene	d_gene	CDR3nt	CDR3aa
TRBV6-5	medium-sized	TRBJ1-2	TRBD1	TGTGCCAGCAGCCGAACAGGGGGAAGAGGCGGCTACACCTTC	CASSRTGGRGGYTF
TRBV2	NA	TRBJ1-1	TRBD1	TGTGCCAGCAACCGGGACAGGGTGGCAGCTTTCTTT	CASNRDRVAAFF
TRBV12-3/TRBV12-4	NA	TRBJ1-2	NA	TGTGCCAGCAGCTCTGACAGCTACTATGGCTACACCTTC	CASSSDSYYGYTF
TRBV3-1/TRBV3-2	NA	TRBJ1-2	TRBD1	TGTGCCAGCAGCCCGATAAACAGGGGAAGGTATGTTCACTATGGCTACACCTTC	CASSPINRGRYVHYGYTF
TRBV27	NA	TRBJ2-7	NA	TGTGCCAGCAGTTTATTTAGGAGGGTCCTGAATTCTTCCTACGAGCAGTACTTC	CASSLFRRVLNSSYEQYF
TRBV28	NA	TRBJ2-4	NA	TGTGCCAGCAGTTTAGGAGGTGGGGGCTCGGCCAAAAACATTCAGTACTTC	CASSLGGGGSAKNIQYF
TRBV19	NA	TRBJ1-1	TRBD1	TGTGCCAGTAGTAGACAGGGAAGACCTGTTGAAGCTTTCTTT	CASSRQGRPVEAFF
TRBV12-3/TRBV12-4	NA	TRBJ2-7	NA	TGTGCCAGCAGTTTGCAGAGAGAGCAGTACTTC	CASSLQREQYF
TRBV6-5	NA	TRBJ2-7	NA	TGTGCCAGCAGTTGGGGACAACAGCCCCACGAGCAGTACTTC	CASSWGQQPHEQYF
TRBV21-1	NA	TRBJ1-2	NA	TGTGCCAGCAGACAGGGGGCCTTCAATGGCTACACCTTC	CASRQGAFNGYTF
TRBV19	NA	TRBJ1-2	TRBD1	TGTGCCAGTAGTCCAGATCGAACAGGGGTATATAACTATGGCTACACCTTC	CASSPDRTGVYNYGYTF
TRBV30	NA	TRBJ1-2	NA	TGTGCCTGGGACTCAGGCGCCGATGGCTACACCTTC	CAWDSGADGYTF
TRBV7-8	NA	TRBJ1-1	NA	TGTGCCAGCAGCCTAGGGGAGGCTGAAGCTTTCTTT	CASSLGEAEAFF
TRBV7-8	NA	TRBJ1-3	NA	TGTGCCAGCAGCCCCGGCCCTGGAAACACCATATATTTT	CASSPGPGNTIYF
TRBV4-1	few	TRBJ2-7	NA	TGCGCCAGCAGCCCTCAAGGGGACGAGCAGTACTTC	CASSPQGDEQYF
TRBV10-1	NA	TRBJ2-3	NA	TGCGCCAGCGCCCTAAGAGATACGCAGTATTTT	CASALRDTQYF
TRBV4-1	NA	TRBJ1-1	NA	TGCGCCAGCAGCCCTCCACCGGGACAACTAAGCAGAGTTGAGAACACTGAAGCTTTCTTT	CASSPPPGQLSRVENTEAFF
TRBV5-4	NA	TRBJ2-5	NA	TGTGCCAGCAGCCCGGACGTCCGAGAAGAGACCCAGTACTTC	CASSPDVREETQYF
TRBV6-5	NA	TRBJ1-2	NA	TGTGCCAGCAGTCGCCTCGGGGAGCGGAACTATGGCTACACCTTC	CASSRLGERNYGYTF
TRBV28	NA	TRBJ1-1	NA	TGTGCCAGCGGAATGAACACTGAAGCTTTCTTT	CASGMNTEAFF
TRBV7-8	NA	TRBJ1-1	TRBD1	TGTGCCAGCAGCGTCTTACAGGGGGAGGGGGACACTGAAGCTTTCTTT	CASSVLQGEGDTEAFF
TRBV9	NA	TRBJ2-3	TRBD2	TGTGCCAGCAGCGTAGTTAGCGGGAGCACAGATACGCAGTATTTT	CASSVVSGSTDTQYF
TRBV2	NA	TRBJ2-1	NA	TGTGCCAGCAAAGTTTACAATGAGCAGTTCTTC	CASKVYNEQFF
TRBV5-4	NA	TRBJ1-1	TRBD1	TGTGCCAGCAGCCCTCCGGGACAGGGGGCATTGAACACTGAAGCTTTCTTT	CASSPPGQGALNTEAFF
TRBV9	NA	TRBJ1-5	NA	TGTGCCAGCAGCGTAGAAGGGTTAGATCAGCCCCAGCATTTT	CASSVEGLDQPQHF
TRBV6-2/TRBV6-3	NA	TRBJ1-1	TRBD1	TGTGCCAGCAGTGCAATGGGACAGGGGCTCATGAACACTGAAGCTTTCTTT	CASSAMGQGLMNTEAFF
TRBV2	NA	TRBJ1-2	NA	TGTGCCAGAAGCCGAGGTGTCGACGGGGTCGGCTACACCTTC	CARSRGVDGVGYTF
TRBV5-4	NA	TRBJ2-2	TRBD1	TGTGCCAGCAGCTCACCGGGACAGGGAAGGGACGGGGAGCTGTTTTTT	CASSSPGQGRDGELFF
TRBV6-2/TRBV6-3	NA	TRBJ1-2	TRBD1	TGTGCCAGCAGTTACCGACCGGGACAGGTATCCTATGGCTACACCTTC	CASSYRPGQVSYGYTF
TRBV12-3/TRBV12-4	NA	TRBJ1-2	NA	TGTGCCAGCAGTTTTATGAGGCTCTATGGCTACACCTTC	CASSFMRLYGYTF
TRBV6-1	NA	TRBJ1-3	NA	TGTGCCAGCAGTGAATTTTCGGAAGGAAACACCATATATTTT	CASSEFSEGNTIYF
TRBV7-2	once	TRBJ2-7	TRBD1	TGTGCCAGCAGCTACCCGGACAGGAGGTCCTACGAGCAGTACTTC	CASSYPDRRSYEQYF
TRBV11-1	few	TRBJ2-7	TRBD1	TGTGCCAGCAGCGACCGGGACAGGTCCTACGAGCAGTACTTC	CASSDRDRSYEQYF
TRBV18	NA	TRBJ2-7	NA	TGTGCCAGCTCACCACCTGGCGACACGCCCCGAGAGCAGTACTTC	CASSPPGDTPREQYF
TRBV18	NA	TRBJ1-1	NA	TGTGCCAGCTCACCAGGGCGTCTTGAAGCTTTCTTT	CASSPGRLEAFF
TRBV9	NA	TRBJ1-6	NA	TGTGCCAGCAGCTTTCAAGGACGGTCACCCCTCCACTTT	CASSFQGRSPLHF
TRBV12-5	NA	TRBJ2-7	TRBD1	TGTGCTAGTGGTTCCACCCGACAGGGGTACGAGCAGTACTTC	CASGSTRQGYEQYF
TRBV7-8	NA	TRBJ1-2	TRBD1	TGTGCCAGCAGCCTCCTTATTGGGACAGTTAGATATGGCTACACCTTC	CASSLLIGTVRYGYTF
TRBV3-1/TRBV3-2	NA	TRBJ2-1	NA	TGTGCCAGCAGCCAAGATCGGAGGAACTCGCAGTTCTTC	CASSQDRRNSQFF
TRBV5-1	medium-sized	TRBJ1-2	NA	TGCGCCAGCAGCTTGGACTCCGGGAGAGCTAACTATGGCTACACCTTC	CASSLDSGRANYGYTF
TRBV27	once	TRBJ2-2	NA	TGTGCCAGCAGTTTAACGAACACCGGGGAGCTGTTTTTT	CASSLTNTGELFF
TRBV3-1/TRBV3-2	NA	TRBJ2-5	NA	TGTGCCAGCAGCCAGGGTGGCCAATGGACAATCCCGGAGACCCAGTACTTC	CASSQGGQWTIPETQYF
TRBV5-1	NA	TRBJ1-2	NA	TGCGCCAGTTCGTACGACCATACTTCCTATGGCTACACCTTC	CASSYDHTSYGYTF
TRBV5-1	NA	TRBJ2-4	NA	TGCGCCAGCAGCTTGGAGGGCGGGATGGGGTACTTC	CASSLEGGMGYF
TRBV15	NA	TRBJ2-2	NA	TGTGCCACCAGCAGGGGACGCGCGAACACCGGGGAGCTGTTTTTT	CATSRGRANTGELFF
TRBV5-1	NA	TRBJ1-1	NA	TGCGCCAGCAGCTTGACCCCCGGGGGCACTGAAGCTTTCTTT	CASSLTPGGTEAFF
TRBV30	NA	TRBJ1-1	NA	TGTGCCTGGAGCATAAATGGGAGGTCGGAAGCTTTCTTT	CAWSINGRSEAFF
TRBV18	NA	TRBJ2-5	NA	TGTGCCAGCTCACCTCGCGCGCCTGCCGGAGTAAACTCAGAGACCCAGTACTTC	CASSPRAPAGVNSETQYF
TRBV5-8	few	TRBJ2-1	NA	TGTGCCAGCAGCTTTAGCGGTAGCTCCTACAATGAGCAGTTCTTC	CASSFSGSSYNEQFF
TRBV10-3	NA	TRBJ1-1	TRBD1	TGTGCCATCAGTCGGGACAGGGGAACTGAAGCTTTCTTT	CAISRDRGTEAFF
TRBV4-2	NA	TRBJ1-5	NA	TGTGCCAGCAGCCAAGTGACGGTCGGTCAGCCCCAGCATTTT	CASSQVTVGQPQHF
TRBV12-3/TRBV12-4	NA	TRBJ1-5	NA	TGTGCCAGCAGTTTAAGGATGGGTCAGCCCCAGCATTTT	CASSLRMGQPQHF